These T cell receptor beta chains were read from a single sample in a study of human T cells and chemical hapten exposure. One entry per CDR3 protein results from TCRdb running MiXCR on the RACE reads. Of some 110,000 distinct CDR3 sequences in the sample, less than 40% were seen once. The sequenced sample was whole blood, obtained in connection with sensitization to the hapten diphenylcyclopropenone (DPC). The source of these receptors is a middle-aged man with alopecia areata. Some clones in this sample may be carry-over from other donors' samples. The CDR3 runs from the conserved cysteine through the conserved F or W. A D gene is named only where the DNA matches it firmly. Where a row states a size, it is once, few, many or the class of an expanded clone; other rows omit it.

CDR3aa | CDR3nt | j_gene | v_gene | d_gene | len | abundance
CSANEFAFTDTQYF | TGCAGTGCTAACGAATTTGCTTTCACAGATACGCAGTATTTT | TRBJ2-3 | TRBV20-1 | . | 14 | .
CAWSAQNYGYTF | TGTGCCTGGAGTGCACAGAACTATGGCTACACCTTC | TRBJ1-2 | TRBV30 | . | 12 | few
CASSLRGRPPQHF | TGTGCCAGCAGTTTGCGGGGTAGGCCGCCCCAGCATTTT | TRBJ1-5 | TRBV28 | . | 13 | .
CAWRRGMLDELYF | TGTGCCTGGAGGAGGGGGATGTTGGACGAGCTGTACTTC | TRBJ2-7 | TRBV30 | . | 13 | .
CASSPPGTPGETQYF | TGTGCCAGCAGTCCACCCGGGACTCCGGGGGAGACCCAGTACTTC | TRBJ2-5 | TRBV7-9 | . | 15 | .
CASSPAGGRDTEAFF | TGTGCCAGCAGCCCCGCCGGGGGACGGGACACTGAAGCTTTCTTT | TRBJ1-1 | TRBV7-2 | . | 15 | .
CSVENRGMPGANVLTF | TGCAGCGTTGAAAACAGGGGTATGCCTGGGGCCAACGTCCTGACTTTC | TRBJ2-6 | TRBV29-1 | TRBD1 | 16 | .
CASRPTSGSGNEQFF | TGTGCCAGCAGACCAACTAGCGGGAGTGGTAATGAGCAGTTCTTC | TRBJ2-1 | TRBV7-2 | TRBD2 | 15 | once
CASSQGGIVYGYTF | TGTGCCAGCAGCCAAGGAGGGATCGTTTATGGCTACACCTTC | TRBJ1-2 | TRBV3-1 | . | 14 | .
CASSGNRVREKLFF | TGTGCCAGTAGTGGGAACAGGGTTCGGGAAAAACTGTTTTTT | TRBJ1-4 | TRBV19 | . | 14 | .
CASSSPEHRTDTQYF | TGTGCCAGCAGTTCCCCGGAGCACCGTACAGATACGCAGTATTTT | TRBJ2-3 | TRBV28 | . | 15 | .
CASSLGLAGGYF | TGTGCCAGCAGTTTAGGACTAGCGGGAGGGTACTTC | TRBJ2-7 | TRBV12-3/TRBV12-4 | TRBD2 | 12 | .
CASNNNRGTNYGYTF | TGTGCCAGCAACAATAACAGGGGGACCAACTATGGCTACACCTTC | TRBJ1-2 | TRBV7-2 | TRBD1 | 15 | few
CASSSRKGGTEAFF | TGTGCCAGCAGTTCCAGGAAGGGAGGCACTGAAGCTTTCTTT | TRBJ1-1 | TRBV6-2/TRBV6-3 | . | 14 | few
CASGETGNSPLHF | TGTGCCAGCGGCGAGACGGGAAATTCACCCCTCCACTTT | TRBJ1-6 | TRBV6-1 | . | 13 | few
CSVATSGVPEETQYF | TGCAGCGTTGCGACTAGCGGGGTCCCCGAAGAGACCCAGTACTTC | TRBJ2-5 | TRBV29-1 | TRBD2 | 15 | .
CASGFSLHEQYF | TGTGCTAGTGGTTTTTCACTCCACGAGCAGTACTTC | TRBJ2-7 | TRBV12-5 | . | 12 | few
CASSLLAGEETQYF | TGCGCCAGCAGCTTACTAGCGGGAGAAGAGACCCAGTACTTC | TRBJ2-5 | TRBV5-1 | TRBD2 | 14 | .
CASSGGTGTYGYTF | TGTGCCAGCAGCGGAGGGACAGGGACCTATGGCTACACCTTC | TRBJ1-2 | TRBV11-3 | TRBD1 | 14 | .
CATLEEGPYTGELFF | TGTGCCACCCTCGAGGAGGGTCCATACACCGGGGAGCTGTTTTTT | TRBJ2-2 | TRBV10-3 | . | 15 | .
CASSSQRTGIPGANVLTF | TGCGCCAGCAGCTCCCAACGAACAGGGATCCCTGGGGCCAACGTCCTGACTTTC | TRBJ2-6 | TRBV5-1 | . | 18 | .
CASSLPSGVNEQFF | TGCGCCAGCAGCTTGCCTAGCGGGGTGAATGAGCAGTTCTTC | TRBJ2-1 | TRBV5-1 | TRBD2 | 14 | .
CASSPLGAAGAYEQYF | TGTGCCAGCAGCCCTCTCGGAGCGGCGGGGGCCTACGAGCAGTACTTC | TRBJ2-7 | TRBV5-5 | TRBD2 | 16 | .
CASSLDAYEQYF | TGTGCCAGCAGCTTGGACGCCTACGAGCAGTACTTC | TRBJ2-7 | TRBV5-4 | . | 12 | .
CAWSPSYGYTF | TGTGCCTGGAGTCCTAGCTATGGCTACACCTTC | TRBJ1-2 | TRBV30 | . | 11 | few
CSVERAQTITDTQYF | TGCAGCGTTGAAAGGGCGCAGACAATCACAGATACGCAGTATTTT | TRBJ2-3 | TRBV29-1 | . | 15 | .
CASSSGSTDTQYF | TGTGCCAGCAGTAGCGGGAGCACAGATACGCAGTATTTT | TRBJ2-3 | TRBV6-4 | . | 13 | many
CASSSDRAPAPSYEQYF | TGTGCCAGCAGTTCGGACAGGGCCCCAGCACCTTCCTACGAGCAGTACTTC | TRBJ2-7 | TRBV27 | TRBD1 | 17 | .
CASSSGVGQPQHF | TGTGCCAGCAGTTCAGGGGTGGGTCAGCCCCAGCATTTT | TRBJ1-5 | TRBV6-5 | . | 13 | .
CSVGDRGSRQPQHF | TGCAGCGTGGGGGACAGGGGGAGCCGACAGCCCCAGCATTTT | TRBJ1-5 | TRBV29-1 | TRBD1 | 14 | .
CASSATSGRAGDTQYF | TGTGCCAGCAGTGCCACTAGCGGGAGGGCCGGTGATACGCAGTATTTT | TRBJ2-3 | TRBV6-1 | TRBD2 | 16 | .
CASSLNPGSTSETQYF | TGCGCCAGCAGCTTGAACCCGGGGTCTACCTCGGAGACCCAGTACTTC | TRBJ2-5 | TRBV5-1 | . | 16 | few
CASRTDGQETQYF | TGTGCCAGCAGAACGGACGGCCAAGAGACCCAGTACTTC | TRBJ2-5 | TRBV28 | . | 13 | .
CSARDRLVYTDTQYF | TGCAGTGCTAGAGATAGACTAGTTTACACAGATACGCAGTATTTT | TRBJ2-3 | TRBV20-1 | . | 15 | few
CSVEDLNGPYGNTIYF | TGCAGCGTTGAAGATCTTAATGGGCCCTATGGAAACACCATATATTTT | TRBJ1-3 | TRBV29-1 | . | 16 | .
CASSLSIKAEARETQYF | TGTGCCAGCAGTTTAAGTATCAAGGCGGAAGCTCGAGAGACCCAGTACTTC | TRBJ2-5 | TRBV28 | . | 17 | .
CASSYSQGAPQETQYF | TGTGCCAGCAGTTACTCCCAGGGGGCCCCTCAAGAGACCCAGTACTTC | TRBJ2-5 | TRBV6-6 | TRBD1 | 16 | few
CASSQPSGSTGEKLFF | TGCGCCAGCAGCCAACCATCTGGCAGTACAGGAGAAAAACTGTTTTTT | TRBJ1-4 | TRBV4-1 | . | 16 | .
CASSYTQRQPQHF | TGTGCCAGCAGTTACACCCAACGGCAGCCCCAGCATTTT | TRBJ1-5 | TRBV6-2/TRBV6-3 | . | 13 | .
CATRRLSSGANVLTF | TGTGCCACCAGACGACTTTCCTCTGGGGCCAACGTCCTGACTTTC | TRBJ2-6 | TRBV15 | . | 15 | .
CATSTGSRSSNQPQHF | TGTGCCACCAGCACCGGGAGTCGGAGTAGCAATCAGCCCCAGCATTTT | TRBJ1-5 | TRBV15 | . | 16 | .
CASSWGKGALGETQYF | TGTGCCAGCAGTTGGGGAAAAGGGGCGCTTGGAGAGACCCAGTACTTC | TRBJ2-5 | TRBV6-6 | . | 16 | few